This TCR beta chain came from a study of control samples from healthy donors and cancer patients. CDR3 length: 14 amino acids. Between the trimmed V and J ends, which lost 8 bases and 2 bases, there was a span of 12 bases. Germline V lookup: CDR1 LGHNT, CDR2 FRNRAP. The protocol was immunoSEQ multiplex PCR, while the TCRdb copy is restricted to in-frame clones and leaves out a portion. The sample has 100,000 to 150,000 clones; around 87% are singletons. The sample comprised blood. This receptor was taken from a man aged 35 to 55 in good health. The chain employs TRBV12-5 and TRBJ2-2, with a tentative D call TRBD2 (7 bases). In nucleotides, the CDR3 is TGTGCTAGTTTAGGGGGGGGCAACACCGGGGAGCTGTTTTTT. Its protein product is CASLGGGNTGELFF.